The next 21 T cell receptor beta chains were all read from a single sample in a study of blood T cell repertoires in COVID-19. TCRdb keeps only in-frame clones here, not all; method: immunoSEQ multiplex PCR. Here the sample spans roughly 240,000 clones, around 86% being singletons. Input material: peripheral blood. These receptors were collected from a woman aged 25-40 years who had recovered from COVID-19.

The gene calls are TRBV6-5 and TRBJ2-1; tentative D call: TRBD2 (5 bases). Germline V gene lookup returns CDR1 MNHEY and CDR2 SVGAGI. The CDR3 contains 14 residues. Trimming left V 6 bases short and J 7 bases short, with 16 bases between. The CDR3 spells CASSSLPGVNEQFF. Written as DNA, the CDR3 is TGTGCCAGCAGCTCCCTTCCCGGGGTGAATGAGCAGTTCTTC.

V and J are TRBV5-1 and TRBJ2-5; 9 positions agree with TRBD2. Germline V gene data show CDR1 as SGHRS and CDR2 as YFSETQ. The CDR3 runs 15 residues. Germline trimming cut 2 bases from V and 2 bases from J; bases unmatched to any gene: 4. The DNA of the CDR3 is TGCGCCAGCAGCTTTTCTAGCGGGGAACAAGAGACCCAGTACTTC. Translating gives CASSFSSGEQETQYF. Supplemented by reference TRBV5-1 and TRBJ2-5, the full variable domain reads KAGVTQTPRYLIKTRGQQVTLSCSPISGHRSVSWYQQTPGQGLQFLFEYFSETQRNKGNFPGRFSGRQFSNSRSEMNVSTLELGDSALYLCASSFSSGEQETQYFGPGTRLLVL.

The rearrangement joins TRBV18 to TRBJ2-1; D is possibly TRBD2 (6 bases). The CDR3 covers 15 residues. The V gene lost 3 bases and the J gene lost 1 base, with 10 bases spanning the gap. The germline gives CDR1 KGHSH, CDR2 LQKENI. The CDR3 sequence: CASSPLAGSYNEQFF. The CDR3 DNA reads TGTGCCAGCTCACCCCTGGCGGGGTCCTACAATGAGCAGTTCTTC.

The rearrangement links TRBV5-1 to TRBJ1-4, with D unclear. CDR1 and CDR2 from the germline V gene are SGHRS and YFSETQ. Trimming removed 0 bases from V and 2 bases from J, with 8 bases in between. The CDR3 extends over 15 amino acids. CDR3 bases: TGCGCCAGCAGCTTGGCCGGAGGGACTAATGAAAAACTGTTTTTT. Amino acids: CASSLAGGTNEKLFF.

The rearrangement joins TRBV6-4 to TRBJ2-3; 10 nucleotides align to TRBD1. Looked up from germline, CDR1 is MRHNA and CDR2 is SNTAGT. The V gene end was trimmed by 6 bases and the J gene end by 6 bases; junction bases not matched to a gene: 6. This CDR3 has 14 residues. For the CDR3, the DNA is TGTGCCAGCAGCCCCCGGACAGGGGGGGATACGCAGTATTTT. This codes for CASSPRTGGDTQYF.

Worth noting for this clone: In the same sample, other DNA sequences code for this CDR3. The chain employs TRBV2 and TRBJ2-2; D uncertain. The germline V and J ends were trimmed by 3 bases and 1 base, with 6 bases remaining between them. The CDR3 runs 14 residues. Looked up from germline, CDR1 is SNHLY and CDR2 is FYNNEI. The CDR3 nucleotides are TGTGCCAGCAGTGAGCTCAGGAACACCGGGGAGCTGTTTTTT. Protein sequence: CASSELRNTGELFF.

The genes are TRBV5-1 and TRBJ2-4; weak D call: TRBD2 (6 bases). V was shortened by 0 bases and J by 9 bases, with 13 bases between the two germline ends. Germline CDR1 and CDR2: SGHRS and YFSETQ. The length of the CDR3 is 14 residues. Written as DNA, the CDR3 is TGCGCCAGCAGCTTGGGTACTAGCCGGGCCATTCAGTACTTC. This translates into CASSLGTSRAIQYF.

DNA of the CDR3: TGTGCCAGCAGCTTGACCGGGACAGAAGAGACCCAGTACTTC. It is translated as CASSLTGTEETQYF. The chain recombines TRBV5-4 with TRBJ2-5; TRBD1 aligns across 7 bases. The length of the CDR3 is 14 residues. Germline V gene lookup returns CDR1 SGHNT and CDR2 YYREEE (reference sequence). Germline trimming cut 1 base from V and 3 bases from J; bases unmatched to any gene: 3.

The genes are TRBV5-5 and TRBJ2-7; no firm D call. Trimming took off 4 bases at V and 0 bases at J, with 5 bases between the two ends. The V gene's germline CDR1 is SGHKS and CDR2 YYEKEE (reference sequence). The CDR3 runs 12 residues. CDR3 residues: CASSPSSYEQYF. CDR3 sequence (DNA): TGTGCCAGCAGCCCTAGCTCCTACGAGCAGTACTTC.

The chain has TRBV27 and TRBJ2-7, with a weak D call TRBD1 (6 bases). This CDR3 region has 16 residues. Looked up from germline, CDR1 is MNHEY and CDR2 is SMNVEV (reference sequence). Trimming pared 8 bases from V and 0 bases from J, leaving 20 bases between. CDR3: CASQLYGGQSSYEQYF. In DNA form, the CDR3 reads TGTGCCAGCCAGTTGTATGGGGGCCAAAGCTCCTACGAGCAGTACTTC.

The chain links TRBV12-5 to TRBJ2-7; 9 bases agree with TRBD2. The CDR3 consists of 16 residues. The J segment lost 0 bases and the V segment lost 0 bases, leaving 3 bases of the junction unmatched. Germline lookup yields CDR1 LGHNT and CDR2 FRNRAP. Here the CDR3 DNA reads TGTGCTAGTGGTTTGGTAAGCGGGGGGCTCTCCTACGAGCAGTACTTC. Translated, it gives CASGLVSGGLSYEQYF.

The chain has TRBV4-2 and TRBJ1-4; TRBD1 matches 10 bases. V dropped 0 bases and J dropped 6; count of bases not matched to a gene: 4. The CDR3 is 16 residues long. CDR1 is LGHNA and CDR2 is YNFKEQ in the germline V gene. The DNA of the CDR3 is TGTGCCAGCAGCCAAGATACGGGACAGGGGCATGAAAAACTGTTTTTT. It is translated as CASSQDTGQGHEKLFF.

The chain uses TRBV6-5 and TRBJ1-2; 8 bases match TRBD1. Germline V lookup: CDR1 MNHEY, CDR2 SVGAGI. J gave up 6 bases and V 5 bases, and 8 bases lay outside the gene matches. The CDR3 sequence is 14 residues long. CDR3 sequence (DNA): TGTGCCAGCAGTCAACAGGGGGGGCCGAATGGCTACACCTTC. It is translated as CASSQQGGPNGYTF.

The rearrangement uses TRBV2 and TRBJ2-5; D remains ambiguous. CDR3 length: 16 residues. V was cut by 1 base and J by 2 bases, with 14 bases left in between. Germline V gene lookup returns CDR1 SNHLY and CDR2 FYNNEI. The CDR3 coding sequence is TGTGCCAGCAGTGAAGGTGGAACGGAGATACAAGAGACCCAGTACTTC. Its translation: CASSEGGTEIQETQYF.

J is TRBJ1-2 and V is TRBV5-1; D perhaps matches TRBD1 (5 bases). Germline V gives CDR1 SGHRS, CDR2 YFSETQ. Trimming took 4 bases from V and 6 from J, leaving 13 bases between them. The length of the CDR3 is 13 residues. The CDR3 sequence is CASSATERNGYTF. CDR3 DNA: TGCGCCAGCAGCGCGACAGAAAGAAATGGCTACACCTTC.

V is TRBV5-1 and J is TRBJ2-5, with 7 bases identical to TRBD1. The J segment lost 1 base and the V segment lost 8 bases, leaving 8 bases of the junction unmatched. Per germline, CDR1 SGHRS and CDR2 YFSETQ. This CDR3 is 14 amino acids long. In DNA, the CDR3 is TGCGCCAGTCGCCAACAGGGGACCCAAGAGACCCAGTACTTC. Amino acids: CASRQQGTQETQYF. Filled out from reference TRBV5-1 and TRBJ2-5, the complete variable domain reads KAGVTQTPRYLIKTRGQQVTLSCSPISGHRSVSWYQQTPGQGLQFLFEYFSETQRNKGNFPGRFSGRQFSNSRSEMNVSTLELGDSALYLCASRQQGTQETQYFGPGTRLLVL.

The CDR3 protein is CASSYSGNEETQYF. The CDR3 nucleotides read TGTGCCAGCAGTTACTCCGGGAACGAAGAGACCCAGTACTTC. The V and J genes are TRBV6-5 and TRBJ2-5, with D maybe TRBD2 (5 bases). CDR1 and CDR2 from the germline V gene are MNHEY and SVGAGI. This CDR3 has 14 residues. V was cut by 0 bases and J by 3 bases, with 8 bases left in between.

This clone was recorded a few times. This chain connects TRBV18 to TRBJ1-6; TRBD1 might be the D (6 bases). The CDR3 extends over 15 amino acids. CDR1 is KGHSH, CDR2 LQKENI, per germline. Between the trimmed V and J ends, which lost 3 bases and 5 bases, there was a span of 11 bases. CDR3 residues: CASSPRDTNNSPLHF. In DNA, the CDR3 is TGTGCCAGCTCACCTCGGGACACCAATAATTCACCCCTCCACTTT.

This rearrangement joins TRBV5-1 to TRBJ2-7, with D possibly TRBD2 on 5 matching bases. Germline V gene sequence: CDR1 SGHRS, CDR2 YFSETQ. Trimming removed 4 bases from V and 4 bases from J, with 15 bases in between. CDR3 length equals 14 residues. The CDR3 is CASSPEGLSYEQYF. Here the CDR3 DNA reads TGCGCCAGCAGCCCCGAAGGACTGTCGTACGAGCAGTACTTC.

The chain joins TRBV7-7 to TRBJ2-2; D is possibly TRBD1 (6 bases). Trimming left V 6 bases short and J 6 bases short, with 11 bases between. The CDR3 loop spans 13 amino acids. Germline V gene sequence: CDR1 SSHAT, CDR2 FNYEAQ (reference sequence). The CDR3 DNA follows: TGTGCCAGCAGAGAACAGGGATCCGGGGAGCTGTTTTTT. It yields the protein CASREQGSGELFF.

The CDR3 DNA follows: TGCGCCAGCAGCCCCGATCCAACTAGCACAGATACGCAGTATTTT. Translated: CASSPDPTSTDTQYF. The chain links TRBV4-1 to TRBJ2-3; D is uncertain. CDR3 size: 15 residues. Germline assignment: CDR1 MGHRA and CDR2 YSYEKL. V was shortened by 4 bases and J by 0 bases, with 11 bases between the two germline ends.